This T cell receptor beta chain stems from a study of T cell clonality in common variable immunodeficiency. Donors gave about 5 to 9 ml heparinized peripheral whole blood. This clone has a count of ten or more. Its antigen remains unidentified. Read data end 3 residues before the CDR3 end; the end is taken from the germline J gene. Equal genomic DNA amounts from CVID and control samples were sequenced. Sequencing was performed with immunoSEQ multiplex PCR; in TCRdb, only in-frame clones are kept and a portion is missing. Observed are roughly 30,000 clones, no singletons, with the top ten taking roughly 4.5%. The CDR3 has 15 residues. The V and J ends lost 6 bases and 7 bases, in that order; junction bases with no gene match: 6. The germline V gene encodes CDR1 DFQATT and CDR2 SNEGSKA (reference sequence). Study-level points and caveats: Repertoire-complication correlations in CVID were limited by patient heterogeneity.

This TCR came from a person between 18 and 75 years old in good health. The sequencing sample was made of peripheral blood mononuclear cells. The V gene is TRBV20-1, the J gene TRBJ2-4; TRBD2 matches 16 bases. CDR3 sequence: CSAGLAGGRENIQYF. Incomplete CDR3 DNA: TGCAGTGCGGGACTAGCGGGAGGGCGGGAGAACATT.